This entry features one TCR beta chain sequence. What it binds is unknown. Transcripts of RNA were the source for amplifying TCR beta CDR3 regions. In the first round, RT-PCR was carried out with HTBI primers, and a multiplex PCR formed the second round. TCRdb re-analysed the multiplex PCR reads in MiXCR, keeping a single row per CDR3 protein. This sample has around 1.1 million distinct CDR3 sequences, with about two fifths found just once. This entry comes from a study of Graves' ophthalmopathy and Graves' hyperthyroidism. General study points: The model's ophthalmopathy progression predictions had 55% to 71% sensitivity and 72.22% specificity. Blood samples also showed most expanded thyroid clonotypes exceeding 0.001 frequency.

Germline V gene data show CDR1 as ENHRY and CDR2 as SYGVKD. The CDR3 totals 14 residues. V shed 10 bases, J shed 5 bases, and the junction held 13 bases outside the gene matches. Hyperthyroidism patients, aged 18 to 65, were newly diagnosed, under 2 months' duration. Patients with other autoimmune diseases, uncontrolled infections, pregnancy or lactation were excluded. The V gene is TRBV10-3, the J gene TRBJ2-7; 8 bases map to TRBD1. The sample consisted of peripheral blood or thyroid tissue (not recorded which). This clonotype was obtained from an adult man with Graves' hyperthyroidism. The CDR3 is CASSGTGTGDEQYF. The CDR3 region has the DNA TGTGCCAGCAGCGGAACCGGGACAGGAGACGAGCAGTACTTC.